The rows below give T cell receptor beta chains drawn from one sample of a study of T-cell reconstitution after alpha-beta-depleted transplantation in children. TCRdb re-called the PCR reads through MiXCR, storing one row per CDR3 protein. The table shows hundreds of thousands of distinct CDR3 sequences, with roughly 14% occurring only once. This material consisted of PBMCs, taken before TCRalphabeta/CD19-depleted stem cell transplant. These receptors came from a girl aged 2-15 years with congenital amegakaryocytic thrombocytopenia, due to receive a stem cell transplant. Each CDR3 is given with its conserved first and last residue. The D gene is left open where the match is weak. For some rows the clone size is stated as once, few or many, or as a class when expanded; others skip it.

d_gene	v_gene	abundance	j_gene	CDR3nt	CDR3aa
-	TRBV20-1	few	TRBJ2-5	TGCAGTGCTGGACGGGGGTCCCAGTACTTC	CSAGRGSQYF
-	TRBV18	-	TRBJ2-5	TGTGCCAGCTCAGAGACGGGGAAAGAGACCCAGTACTTC	CASSETGKETQYF
TRBD2	TRBV28	many	TRBJ2-3	TGTGCCAGCACCCCCCCGATCGGACTAGCGGGAGGTGGCGATACGCAGTATTTT	CASTPPIGLAGGGDTQYF
TRBD2	TRBV4-1	few	TRBJ2-1	TGCGCCAGCAGCCAAGAACTAGCGGGGGTTGAGCAGTTCTTC	CASSQELAGVEQFF
TRBD2	TRBV12-3/TRBV12-4	few	TRBJ2-2	TGTGCCAGCAGTTTGCCCTCTAGCGGGAGCGGGCCCGGGGAGCTGTTTTTT	CASSLPSSGSGPGELFF
-	TRBV20-1	-	TRBJ1-2	TGCAGTGCTGTGGGCCTCGGGGGGATATTCTATGGCTACACCTTC	CSAVGLGGIFYGYTF
-	TRBV12-5	few	TRBJ1-2	TGTGCTAGTGGCTCCCCCCCTTACTATGGCTACACCTTC	CASGSPPYYGYTF
TRBD1	TRBV6-1	few	TRBJ2-7	TGTGCCAGCAGGCCCGGGACAGCCTTCTTCTCCTACGAGCAGTACTTC	CASRPGTAFFSYEQYF
-	TRBV6-1	many	TRBJ1-5	TGTGCCAGCAGTGATGGGCAAGGGCTGGGGCAGCCCCAGCATTTT	CASSDGQGLGQPQHF
-	TRBV20-1	many	TRBJ2-1	TGCAGTGCTAATTGGGAGTACAATGAGCAGTTCTTC	CSANWEYNEQFF
TRBD1	TRBV7-2	many	TRBJ1-2	TGTGCCAGCAGCTTAGCGGGACAGGGATTCGTCTATGGCTACACCTTC	CASSLAGQGFVYGYTF
-	TRBV5-6	many	TRBJ2-7	TGTGCCAGCAGCTTGTTAGAGGACGAGCAGTACTTC	CASSLLEDEQYF
-	TRBV29-1	many	TRBJ1-1	TGCAGCGTTGTGTCCAGGGCAAAGGACACTGAAGCTTTCTTT	CSVVSRAKDTEAFF
-	TRBV12-3/TRBV12-4	-	TRBJ2-5	TGTGCCAGCAGCCCCGGCAGGGGCAGGGTTCAAGAGACCCAGTACTTC	CASSPGRGRVQETQYF
-	TRBV12-3/TRBV12-4	many	TRBJ1-4	TGTGCCAGCAGAAGGGGCTATGAAAAACTGTTTTTT	CASRRGYEKLFF
-	TRBV9	many	TRBJ2-1	TGTGCCAGCAGCGTGACTAGTCCATACAATGAGCAGTTCTTC	CASSVTSPYNEQFF
TRBD1	TRBV4-1	few	TRBJ2-7	TGCGCCAGCAGCCACCCGAGGGACAGCTCGGCCTACGAGCAGTACTTC	CASSHPRDSSAYEQYF
-	TRBV29-1	many	TRBJ1-1	TGCAGCGGGCAGGGGATGAACACTGAAGCTTTCTTT	CSGQGMNTEAFF
TRBD2	TRBV5-1	-	TRBJ2-1	TGCGCCAGCAGCCCGAAAACTAGCGGGACTTACAATGAGCAGTTCTTC	CASSPKTSGTYNEQFF
-	TRBV20-1	many	TRBJ2-3	TGCAGTGCGGCCACAGGGACAGATACGCAGTATTTT	CSAATGTDTQYF
-	TRBV20-1	-	TRBJ2-7	TGCAGTGCTAGCCTCACTAGTCTCGACGAGCAGTACTTC	CSASLTSLDEQYF
-	TRBV7-8	many	TRBJ2-5	TGTGCCAGCAGCTTAGCGGGAGGAGGAGAGACCCAGTACTTC	CASSLAGGGETQYF
TRBD1	TRBV20-1	many	TRBJ2-1	TGCAGTGCTGGGGCAGGGGGCAACTCCTACAATGAGCAGTTCTTC	CSAGAGGNSYNEQFF
-	TRBV6-2/TRBV6-3	few	TRBJ2-1	TGTGCCGCCGAGGGTCGGACGACCCAGGGCGATGAGCAGTTCTTC	CAAEGRTTQGDEQFF
TRBD1	TRBV4-1	-	TRBJ1-1	TGCGCCAGCAGCCAAGTTTACGTCTTAGGGACAGGGCCTGAAGCTTTCTTT	CASSQVYVLGTGPEAFF
TRBD2	TRBV7-9	-	TRBJ2-3	TGTGCCAGCAGCTTACCGCGGGCTAGCGGGATAGATACGCAGTATTTT	CASSLPRASGIDTQYF
TRBD1	TRBV12-3/TRBV12-4	many	TRBJ2-1	TGTGCCAGCAGTTCCCGATACCCCACACAACAGGGGTTCTCCTACAATGAGCAGTTCTTC	CASSSRYPTQQGFSYNEQFF
TRBD1	TRBV6-5	many	TRBJ1-6	TGTGCCAGCAGTTACTCGAATAAGGGGGCGCATTCACCCCTCCACTTT	CASSYSNKGAHSPLHF
-	TRBV5-5	-	TRBJ1-5	TGTGCCAGCAGTTCGCAAGAGGGTGCAGGGCAGCCCCAGCATTTT	CASSSQEGAGQPQHF
-	TRBV27	many	TRBJ2-7	TGTGCCAGCAGTTCGGGTGTCGGGAGTTTATACGAGCAGTACTTC	CASSSGVGSLYEQYF
-	TRBV10-3	many	TRBJ1-1	TGTGCCACCAAAAAGGGAAAGGATGAAGCTTTCTTT	CATKKGKDEAFF
-	TRBV29-1	many	TRBJ2-1	TGCAGCGTGGACGACAACCACAGGGTGCACTCCTACAATGAGCAGTTCTTC	CSVDDNHRVHSYNEQFF
TRBD2	TRBV6-2/TRBV6-3	-	TRBJ2-5	TGTGCCAGCAGTAACGCCGGACTAGCCCGGGGGACCCAGTACTTC	CASSNAGLARGTQYF
-	TRBV5-1	many	TRBJ1-4	TGCGCCAGCAGCATGGACGGGAATGAAAAACTGTTTTTT	CASSMDGNEKLFF
TRBD2	TRBV5-1	many	TRBJ2-7	TGCGCCAGCAGCTCCGGGACTAGCGGTTTCGACGAGCAGTACTTC	CASSSGTSGFDEQYF
TRBD2	TRBV29-1	few	TRBJ2-7	TGCAGCGTTGAGGGCCCGACCGGGACTAGCGGGACCTACGAGCAGTACTTC	CSVEGPTGTSGTYEQYF
-	TRBV9	many	TRBJ2-1	TGTGCCAGCAGCGTAGATCCGGGACCCCTAAATGAGCAGTTCTTC	CASSVDPGPLNEQFF
TRBD1	TRBV25-1	-	TRBJ2-5	TGTGCCAGCACCCCGGGACAGAAGGAATGGACCCAGTACTTC	CASTPGQKEWTQYF
-	TRBV7-6	-	TRBJ2-5	TGTGCCAGCAGAGGGGCCATCCAAGAGACCCAGTACTTC	CASRGAIQETQYF
TRBD1	TRBV7-7	few	TRBJ2-3	TGTGCCAGCAGCCCTGGGACAGGGCCAGATACGCAGTATTTT	CASSPGTGPDTQYF
TRBD2	TRBV5-1	many	TRBJ2-4	TGCGCCAGCAGTGAGGCGGTAGCGGGAGGAAACATTCAGTACTTC	CASSEAVAGGNIQYF
-	TRBV5-1	few	TRBJ2-5	TGCGCCAGCAGCTTGGGAGGACAGTCTTTCGGTGAGACCCAGTACTTC	CASSLGGQSFGETQYF
-	TRBV5-1	many	TRBJ2-7	TGCGCCAGCAACCGGGACGGCTATTACGAGCAGTACTTC	CASNRDGYYEQYF
-	TRBV20-1	many	TRBJ2-7	TGCAGTGCTAGAGTCCCAAGAGCGAGGGGCTACGAGCAGTACTTC	CSARVPRARGYEQYF
-	TRBV27	many	TRBJ1-1	TGTGCCAGCAGTTTATCCACAGTGTTTAACACTGAAGCTTTCTTT	CASSLSTVFNTEAFF